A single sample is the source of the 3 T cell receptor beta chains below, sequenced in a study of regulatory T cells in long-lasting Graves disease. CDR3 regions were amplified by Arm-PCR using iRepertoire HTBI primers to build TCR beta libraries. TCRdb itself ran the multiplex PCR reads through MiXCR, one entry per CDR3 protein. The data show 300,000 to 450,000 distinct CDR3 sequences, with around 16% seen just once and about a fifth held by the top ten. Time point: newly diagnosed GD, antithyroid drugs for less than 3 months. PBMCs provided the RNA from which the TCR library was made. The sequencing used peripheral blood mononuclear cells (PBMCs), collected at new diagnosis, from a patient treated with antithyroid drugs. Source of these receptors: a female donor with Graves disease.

As DNA, the CDR3 is TGTGCCAGCAGACAAACGGGACAGGGGTACACTGAAGCTTTCTTT. Protein product: CASRQTGQGYTEAFF. The V call is TRBV28, the J call TRBJ1-1, with 10 bases lining up with TRBD1. This CDR3 has 15 residues. With V trimmed by 6 bases and J by 3 bases, 7 bases remained unmatched. CDR1 is MDHEN and CDR2 is SYDVKM in the germline V gene.

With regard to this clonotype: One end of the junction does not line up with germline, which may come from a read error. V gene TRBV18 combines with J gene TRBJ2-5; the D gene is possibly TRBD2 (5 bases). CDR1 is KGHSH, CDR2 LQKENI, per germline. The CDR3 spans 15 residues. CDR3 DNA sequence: TGTGCCAGCCCACCTAAGCGGATTAACCAAGAGACCCAGTACTTC. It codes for CASPPKRINQETQYF.

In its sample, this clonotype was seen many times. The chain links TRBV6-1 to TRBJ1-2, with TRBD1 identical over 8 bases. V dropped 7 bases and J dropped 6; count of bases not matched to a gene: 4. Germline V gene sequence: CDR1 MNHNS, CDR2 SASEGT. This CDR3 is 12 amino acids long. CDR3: CASKTGEDGYTF. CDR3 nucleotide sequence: TGTGCCAGCAAGACAGGGGAGGATGGCTACACCTTC.